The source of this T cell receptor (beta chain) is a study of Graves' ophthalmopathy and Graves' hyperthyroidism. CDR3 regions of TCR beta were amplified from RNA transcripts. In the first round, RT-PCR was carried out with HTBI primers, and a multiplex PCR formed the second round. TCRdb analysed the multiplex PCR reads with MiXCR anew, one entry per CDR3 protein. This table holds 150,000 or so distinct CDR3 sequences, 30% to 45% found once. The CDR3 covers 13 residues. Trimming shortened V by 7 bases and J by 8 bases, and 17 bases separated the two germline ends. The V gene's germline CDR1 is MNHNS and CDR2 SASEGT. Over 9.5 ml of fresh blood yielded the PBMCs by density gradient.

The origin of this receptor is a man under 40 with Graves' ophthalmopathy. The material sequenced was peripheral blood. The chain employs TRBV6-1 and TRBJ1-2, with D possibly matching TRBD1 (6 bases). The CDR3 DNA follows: TGTGCCAGCAAATTACCAGGGGCGGGGGGCTACACCTTC. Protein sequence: CASKLPGAGGYTF.